In its sample, the clone carrying this T cell receptor (beta chain) was seen a few times. Its antigen remains unidentified. This sample was included in a study of memory CD4+ T cells and cytomegalovirus serostatus. The wider study: This sample comes from healthy Belgian adults, 8 to 10 CMV seropositive, approximately 25 seronegative.

Looked up from germline, CDR1 is SEHNR and CDR2 is FQNEAQ (reference sequence). V lost 1 base and J 4 bases, leaving 12 bases between the germline ends. This CDR3 region has 15 residues. Original processing methods: Out-of-frame sequences were removed, leaving a few million distinct TCRbeta sequences. Data came from immunoSEQ multiplex PCR; TCRdb stores just in-frame clones and leaves some out. V and J calls and clone size are given by that table; D and trimming were obtained from the DNA. The sample gives roughly 48,000 clones, around 83% of which show up once; 2% is in the top ten. Single viable CD3+CD4+CD8-CD45RO+ cells were sorted as the memory CD4+ T cells. Donors' CMV status reflects serum IgG against pp150, pp28, p38, p52. Overall study findings and caveats: Each of 60 to 80 CMV-associated TCRbeta sequences occurred in one to five individuals.

The sequence was obtained from an adult in good health and CMV-seropositive. The material sequenced was memory CD4+ T cells from blood. The chain employs TRBV7-9 and TRBJ2-3; no definite D call. The DNA of the CDR3 is TGTGCCAGCAGCTTAGGAAAGAATGCGGCAGATACGCAGTATTTT. This translates into CASSLGKNAADTQYF.